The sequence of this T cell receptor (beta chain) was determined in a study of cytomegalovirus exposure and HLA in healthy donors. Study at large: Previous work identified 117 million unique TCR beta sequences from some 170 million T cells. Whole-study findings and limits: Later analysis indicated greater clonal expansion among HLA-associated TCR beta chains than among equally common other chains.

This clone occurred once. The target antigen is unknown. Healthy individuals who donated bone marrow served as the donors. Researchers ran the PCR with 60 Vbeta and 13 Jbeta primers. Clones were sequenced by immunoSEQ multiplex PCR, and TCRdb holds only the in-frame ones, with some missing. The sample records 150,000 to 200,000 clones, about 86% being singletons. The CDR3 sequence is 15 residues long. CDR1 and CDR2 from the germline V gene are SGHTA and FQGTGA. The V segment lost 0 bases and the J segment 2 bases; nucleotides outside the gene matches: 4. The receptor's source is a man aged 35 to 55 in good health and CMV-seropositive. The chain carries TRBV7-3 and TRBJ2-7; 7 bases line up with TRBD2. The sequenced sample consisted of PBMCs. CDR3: CASSLTGGTPYEQYF. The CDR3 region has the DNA TGTGCCAGCAGCTTAACGGGGGGGACCCCCTACGAGCAGTACTTC.